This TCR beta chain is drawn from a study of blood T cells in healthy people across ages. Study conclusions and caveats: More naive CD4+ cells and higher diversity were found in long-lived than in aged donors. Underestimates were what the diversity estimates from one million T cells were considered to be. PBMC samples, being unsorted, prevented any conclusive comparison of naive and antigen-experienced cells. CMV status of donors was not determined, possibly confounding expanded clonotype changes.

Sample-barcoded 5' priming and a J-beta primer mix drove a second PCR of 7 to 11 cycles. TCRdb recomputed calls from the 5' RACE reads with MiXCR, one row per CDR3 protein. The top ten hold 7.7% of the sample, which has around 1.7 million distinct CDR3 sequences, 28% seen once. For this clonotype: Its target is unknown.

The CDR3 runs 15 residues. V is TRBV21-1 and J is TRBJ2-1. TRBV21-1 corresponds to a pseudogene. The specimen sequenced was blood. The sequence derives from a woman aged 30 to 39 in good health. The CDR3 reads CASTLDRHSYNEQFF. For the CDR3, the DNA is TGTGCCAGCACCCTTGACCGACACTCCTACAATGAGCAGTTCTTC.